The 8 T cell receptor beta chains listed next were all sequenced from one sample in a study of cytotoxic CD8 clonotypes in ibrutinib-treated CLL. Produced via immunoSEQ multiplex PCR; TCRdb's table is partial and in-frame only. The profile shows 250,000 to 350,000 clones, 70% to 80% of them singletons. The sample in question was PBMCs, obtained at disease progression, from a patient treated with ibrutinib. The receptor source for this set is a human donor with chronic lymphocytic leukemia.

This clone was observed a single time. The chain links TRBV25-1 to TRBJ1-3; no reliable D call. The germline CDR1 and CDR2 sequences are MGHDK and SYGVNS. The CDR3 sequence is 14 residues long. Deletions cut 5 bases from V and 0 bases from J, with 8 bases between. CDR3 region: CASSWSSSGNTIYF. CDR3 bases: TGTGCCAGCAGTTGGTCCTCCTCTGGAAACACCATATATTTT.

V gene TRBV5-8 combines with J gene TRBJ1-1, with D perhaps TRBD1 (5 bases). Germline loops: CDR1 SGHTS, CDR2 YDEGEE. V shed 4 bases and J shed 2 bases, with 15 bases lying between them. CDR3 length: 15 residues. CDR3 protein: CASSAVGGSNTEAFF. The CDR3, as DNA: TGTGCCAGCAGCGCGGTGGGGGGGTCCAACACTGAAGCTTTCTTT.

This clone appeared a single time. This CDR3 reads CASRGASYGYTF. In DNA form, the CDR3 reads TGTGCCAGCAGGGGCGCCTCGTATGGCTACACCTTC. The rearrangement uses TRBV6-6 and TRBJ1-2; no definite D call. Trimming removed 6 bases from V and 5 bases from J, with 10 bases in between. Germline V gene data show CDR1 as MNHNY and CDR2 as SVGAGI (reference sequence). The CDR3 consists of 12 residues.

The CDR3, as DNA: TGTGCCAGCAGTCTAGACAGGGGGCGGTGGGATCAGCCCCAGCATTTT. It codes for CASSLDRGRWDQPQHF. J is TRBJ1-5 and V is TRBV28; 10 bases line up with TRBD1. Germline trimming cut 5 bases from V and 5 bases from J; bases unmatched to any gene: 9. This CDR3 is 16 amino acids long. Germline CDR1 MDHEN, CDR2 SYDVKM.

The V and J genes are TRBV7-3 and TRBJ2-2; perhaps TRBD1 as D (5 bases). Trimming removed 5 bases from V and 1 base from J, with 14 bases in between. Germline values: CDR1 SGHTA, CDR2 FQGTGA. The CDR3 sequence is 16 residues long. The CDR3 sequence is CASSPRRGLNTGELFF. The CDR3 DNA sequence: TGTGCCAGCAGCCCCAGAAGGGGCCTGAACACCGGGGAGCTGTTTTTT.

The chain recombines TRBV5-6 with TRBJ1-1; D is unclear. CDR3 length: 12 residues. V shed 4 bases and J shed 10 bases, with 14 bases lying between them. Germline CDR1 SGHDT, CDR2 YYEEEE. The CDR3 reads CASSVPGARAFF. In nucleotides, the CDR3 is TGTGCCAGCAGCGTCCCGGGTGCCCGAGCTTTCTTT.

V usage is TRBV11-2 and J usage is TRBJ2-7; tentative D call: TRBD1 (5 bases). Germline V CDR1 and CDR2: SGHAT, FQNNGV. The CDR3 sequence is 15 residues long. The V gene lost 1 base and the J gene lost 0 bases, with 10 bases spanning the gap. The CDR3 DNA follows: TGTGCCAGCAGCTTAGCTTGGACAAGCTCCTACGAGCAGTACTTC. Its translation: CASSLAWTSSYEQYF.

The chain carries TRBV27 and TRBJ2-7; 12 bases fit TRBD2. CDR1 MNHEY and CDR2 SMNVEV come from the germline V gene (reference sequence). The CDR3 has 16 residues. The V gene end was trimmed by 5 bases and the J gene end by 5 bases; junction bases not matched to a gene: 10. The CDR3: CASSPIWTSGNHEQYF. CDR3 nucleotides: TGTGCCAGCAGTCCTATCTGGACTAGCGGGAACCACGAGCAGTACTTC.